This entry features one T cell receptor beta chain sequence. Its antigen is as yet unknown. These data come from a study of cytomegalovirus exposure and HLA in healthy donors. The study's findings and limits: Analysis was performed later, and it showed HLA-associated TCR beta chains to be more clonally expanded than equally common others.

V lost 7 bases to trimming and J lost 0 bases; unmatched junction nucleotides: 12. Germline V CDR1 and CDR2: SEHNR, FQNEAQ (reference sequence). The CDR3 extends over 18 amino acids. Primers for the PCR totalled 60 Vbeta and 13 Jbeta. Profiled with immunoSEQ multiplex PCR; TCRdb holds only in-frame clones, not every one. This sample has around 110,000 clones, with 79% found just once. The material sequenced was PBMCs. This clonotype originated in a woman between 18 and 29 years old in good health and CMV-seropositive. The genes are TRBV7-9 and TRBJ2-1; 10 nucleotides line up with TRBD2. CDR3 in amino acids: CASNKNRLAGASYNEQFF. CDR3 DNA: TGTGCCAGCAACAAAAATAGGCTAGCGGGGGCCTCCTACAATGAGCAGTTCTTC.